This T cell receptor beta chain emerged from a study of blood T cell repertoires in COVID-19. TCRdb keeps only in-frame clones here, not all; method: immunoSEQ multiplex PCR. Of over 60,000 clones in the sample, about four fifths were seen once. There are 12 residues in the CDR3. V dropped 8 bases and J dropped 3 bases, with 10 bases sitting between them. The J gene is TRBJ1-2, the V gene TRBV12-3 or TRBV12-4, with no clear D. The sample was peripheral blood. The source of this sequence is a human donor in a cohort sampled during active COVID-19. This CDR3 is CASGRRDYGYTF. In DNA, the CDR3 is TGTGCCAGCGGGCGGAGGGACTATGGCTACACCTTC.